This entry describes one TCR beta chain. This specimen comes from a study of technical replicates of blood from several donors. After removal of 2 bases from V and 10 bases from J, the junction contained 6 bases not matched to a gene. The CDR3 consists of 13 residues. The germline CDR1 and CDR2 sequences are SGHVS and FQNEAQ. Measured with immunoSEQ multiplex PCR; TCRdb has only the in-frame clones, and not every one. The repertoire holds 67,000 or so clones, around 95% seen once, with roughly 0.24% in the top ten. This chain uses TRBV7-8 with TRBJ2-3; 7 bases are a match to TRBD1. The sample was T cells isolated from PBMCs. The clonotype was recovered from a human donor in good health. CDR3 sequence (DNA): TGTGCCAGCAGCTTAAGGGTACAGGGGTCGCAGTATTTT. This translates into CASSLRVQGSQYF.